The sequence of this T cell receptor (beta chain) was determined in a study of T cells in Graves' hyperthyroidism and ophthalmopathy. Study background: Peripheral blood was secured at the point of initial diagnosis, before any treatment. The study's findings and limits: Among clonotypes expanded in thyroid above 0.001, most were also found in blood.

Germline-derived CDR1 and CDR2 are DFQATT and SNEGSKA (reference sequence). This CDR3 contains 11 residues. V was shortened by 4 bases and J by 9 bases, with 7 bases between the two germline ends. To note about this clonotype: Its antigen is unidentified.

It was RNA transcripts that yielded the amplified TCR beta CDR3 regions. TCR CDR3 regions were first amplified by RT-PCR with HTBI primers. TCRdb reprocessed the multiplex PCR reads with MiXCR, giving one entry per CDR3 protein. The sample comprises 700,000 or so distinct CDR3 sequences, roughly 15% of which are singletons, and around 13% rests with the top ten. The sequence was collected from a woman aged 45-65 years with Graves' ophthalmopathy. Specimen: blood. The chain couples TRBV20-1 to TRBJ1-6; D possibly corresponds to TRBD1 (5 bases). This CDR3 is CSAMGRSPLHF. CDR3 in DNA: TGCAGTGCTATGGGACGTTCACCCCTCCACTTT.